This T cell receptor beta chain was identified during a study of blood T cells in healthy people across ages. Germline CDR1 reads MNHEY; CDR2 reads SMNVEV (reference sequence). V shed 4 bases and J 9 bases; nucleotides not matched to a gene: 8. This CDR3 comprises 14 residues. Isolation per sample recovered at least 6.5 million PBMCs. Together with a sample-barcoded 5' primer, a J-beta primer mix was included in a second PCR lasting about 6 to 11 cycles. TCRdb independently ran MiXCR on the 5' RACE reads; one entry per CDR3 protein. The table records hundreds of thousands of distinct CDR3 sequences, more than 45% of them present only once.

J is TRBJ2-5 and V is TRBV27, with TRBD1 identical over 10 bases. This TCR came from a man of 80 years or more in good health. Sequencing input: blood. This CDR3 reads CASSSVDRGEAQYF. CDR3 in DNA: TGTGCCAGCAGTTCCGTGGACAGGGGGGAGGCCCAGTACTTC.